This paragraph reports one TCR beta chain. CDR3 length: 15 amino acids. In germline, CDR1 is KGHSH, CDR2 LQKENI. Trimming shortened V by 6 bases and J by 5 bases, and 19 bases separated the two germline ends. This sample stems from a study of cytotoxic CD8 clonotypes in ibrutinib-treated CLL. The repertoire was sequenced with immunoSEQ multiplex PCR; TCRdb's copy has only in-frame clones and lacks some. The data show roughly 160,000 clones, roughly four fifths seen once. Here the sequenced sample was PBMCs, taken after 24 months of ibrutinib treatment. The gene calls are TRBV18 and TRBJ2-5, with a tentative D call TRBD1 (6 bases). This sequence was found in a human donor with chronic lymphocytic leukemia. The CDR3 sequence: CASSPGKGVRETQYF. Here the CDR3 DNA reads TGTGCCAGCTCCCCCGGGAAGGGGGTTCGGGAGACCCAGTACTTC.